This entry features one T cell receptor (beta chain) sequence. In its sample, this clone was seen once. This receptor's antigen is unknown. No base quality values were provided; no much bigger clone lies one nucleotide off. CDR1 and CDR2 are read off the germline V gene (reference sequence) as DFQATT and SNEGSKA. The CDR3, from cysteine to phenylalanine, totals 14 residues. Here the CDR3 DNA is all that survives: 42 bases in frame from base 1. Trimming takes 3 bases from V and 5 bases from J, and the germline ends sit 16 bases apart. This sample was taken from a study of blood T cell repertoires in COVID-19 (dated by TCRdb to 2018 to 2021). As for the study more broadly: The collaborator samples originated in the United States, Italy and Spain and spanned the acute and convalescent phases of COVID-19. The material from the prospective study consisted of cDNA or gDNA derived from T cells, B-cell-depleted T cells, or PBMCs. The dataset comprised deeply sampled blood TCRbeta repertoires from subjects exposed to, actively infected with, or recovered from COVID-19. A freely available public database, intended as a resource for researchers studying the immune response to SARS-CoV-2, is where the repertoires were released. Samples were obtained from the ongoing ImmuneRACE study (first 160 participants) and from over a thousand subjects provided by 6 global collaborators. A de-identified subject ID, COVID-19 status, age in years and sex were almost always included in the sample metadata. Where available, HLA class I and class II types were obtained from metadata supplied by the sample provider rather than from assay-based typing. What the work shows at the level of the full study, not this receptor alone: How much clinical and demographic metadata was included differed by source and by participant, and the metadata was provided uncurated.

The immunoSEQ Assay, a bias-controlled multiplex PCR, was used to amplify TCRbeta CDR3 regions from genomic DNA. For the original study's pipeline: Nucleated cell counts per sample were estimated from amplification of reference gene primers within the assay. To quantify the absolute abundance of each unique TCRbeta CDR3 rearrangement, sequence reads were collapsed and filtered. For each sample, productive Simpson clonality was calculated by taking the square root of Simpson's diversity index across productive rearrangements. TCRdb stores this immuneACCESS table with in-frame sequences only. Part of the clones is absent; in the studies checked, under half of the shortfall reflects unresolved V genes, and no reason is known for the rest. The V and J calls and clone size come from that table; D and trimming were worked out from the DNA. The sample table shows 300,000 or so clones, and approximately 83% are seen once. Together, the top ten hold about 4% of the sample.

Participants in the prospective study were enrolled through a virtual design, were aged roughly 18 to 100 years, and lived in approximately 25 United States geographic areas. In the prospective study, participants were assigned to cohorts based on the clinical history participants reported in a screening survey and a study questionnaire. In the prospective study, mobile phlebotomists collected whole blood, serum and a nasopharyngeal or oropharyngeal swab from each participant. Participants in the prospective study had the option to provide additional blood draws and questionnaires over a 2-month period. Blood samples from the prospective study were shipped frozen or at room temperature prior to DNA extraction.

The source of this sequence is a woman in her thirties or forties with acute COVID-19. Sequencing used PBMCs or T cells enriched from blood (not recorded which). The sequence links TRBV20-1 to TRBJ2-5, with the D gene too uncertain to name. CDR3 region: CSASARRFGETQYF. In nucleotides, the sequence is TGCAGTGCTAGTGCTAGAAGATTCGGGGAGACCCAGTACTTC.